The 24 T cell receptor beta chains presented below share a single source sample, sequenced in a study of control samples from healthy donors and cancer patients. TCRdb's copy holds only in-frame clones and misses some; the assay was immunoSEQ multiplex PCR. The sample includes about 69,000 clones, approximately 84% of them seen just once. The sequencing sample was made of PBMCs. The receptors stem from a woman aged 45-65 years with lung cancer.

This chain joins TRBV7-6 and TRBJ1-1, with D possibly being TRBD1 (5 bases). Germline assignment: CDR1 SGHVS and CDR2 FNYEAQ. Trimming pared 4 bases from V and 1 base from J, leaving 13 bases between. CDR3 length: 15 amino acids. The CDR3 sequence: CASSSDSYANTEAFF. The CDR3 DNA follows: TGTGCCAGCAGCTCTGACAGTTATGCGAACACTGAAGCTTTCTTT.

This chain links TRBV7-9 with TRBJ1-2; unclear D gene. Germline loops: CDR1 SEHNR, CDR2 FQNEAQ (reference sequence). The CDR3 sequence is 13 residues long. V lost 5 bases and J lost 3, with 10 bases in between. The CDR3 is CASSRFGDYGYTF. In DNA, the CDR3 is TGTGCCAGCAGCCGCTTTGGGGACTATGGCTACACCTTC.

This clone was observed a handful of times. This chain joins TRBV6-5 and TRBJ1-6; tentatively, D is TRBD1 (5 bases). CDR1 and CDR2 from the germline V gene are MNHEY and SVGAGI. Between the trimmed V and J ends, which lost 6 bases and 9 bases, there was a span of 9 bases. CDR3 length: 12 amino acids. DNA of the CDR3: TGTGCCAGCAGCCAGGGAACTTCACCCCTCCACTTT. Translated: CASSQGTSPLHF.

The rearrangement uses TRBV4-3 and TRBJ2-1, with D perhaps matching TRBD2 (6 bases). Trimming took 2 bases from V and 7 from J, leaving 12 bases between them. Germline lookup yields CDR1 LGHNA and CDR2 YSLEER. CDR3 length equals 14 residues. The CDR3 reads CASSQSGVLNEQFF. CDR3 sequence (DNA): TGCGCCAGCAGCCAATCGGGGGTACTGAATGAGCAGTTCTTC.

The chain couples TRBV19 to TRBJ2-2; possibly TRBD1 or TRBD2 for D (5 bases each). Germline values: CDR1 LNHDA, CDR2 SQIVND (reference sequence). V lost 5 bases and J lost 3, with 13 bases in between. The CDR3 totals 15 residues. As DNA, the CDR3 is TGTGCCAGTAGTTTCGTGGGGACCTACACCGGGGAGCTGTTTTTT. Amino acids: CASSFVGTYTGELFF.

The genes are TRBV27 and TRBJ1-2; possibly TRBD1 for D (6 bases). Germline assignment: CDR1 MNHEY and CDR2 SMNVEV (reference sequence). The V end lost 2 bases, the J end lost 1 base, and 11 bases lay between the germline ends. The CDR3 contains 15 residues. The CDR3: CASSLSVGGNYGYTF. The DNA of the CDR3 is TGTGCCAGCAGTTTAAGTGTAGGGGGTAACTATGGCTACACCTTC.

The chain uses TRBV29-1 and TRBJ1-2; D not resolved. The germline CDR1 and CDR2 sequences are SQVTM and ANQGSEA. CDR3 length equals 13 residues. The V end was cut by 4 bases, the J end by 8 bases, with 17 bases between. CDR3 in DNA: TGCAGCGTTGGGACCCTCTTACTAGAGGGCTACACCTTC. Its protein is CSVGTLLLEGYTF.

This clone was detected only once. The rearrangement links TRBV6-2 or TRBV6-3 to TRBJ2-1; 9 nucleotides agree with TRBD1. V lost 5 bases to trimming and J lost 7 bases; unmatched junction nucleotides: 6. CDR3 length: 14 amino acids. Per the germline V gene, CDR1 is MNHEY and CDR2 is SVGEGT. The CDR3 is CASSRQGGTNEQFF. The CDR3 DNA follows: TGTGCCAGCAGTCGACAGGGGGGTACGAATGAGCAGTTCTTC.

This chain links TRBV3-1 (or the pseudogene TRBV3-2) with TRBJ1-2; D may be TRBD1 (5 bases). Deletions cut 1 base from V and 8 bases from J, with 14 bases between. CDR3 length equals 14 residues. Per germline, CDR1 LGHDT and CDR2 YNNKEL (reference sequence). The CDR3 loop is CASSQAGAYGGYTF. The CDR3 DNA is TGTGCCAGCAGCCAAGCCGGGGCTTACGGGGGCTACACCTTC.

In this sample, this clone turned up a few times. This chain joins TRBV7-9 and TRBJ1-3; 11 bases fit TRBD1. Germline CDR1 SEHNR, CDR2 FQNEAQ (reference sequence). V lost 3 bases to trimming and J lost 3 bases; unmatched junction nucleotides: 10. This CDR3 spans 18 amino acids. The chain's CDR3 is CASSFVDRGRPNGNTIYF. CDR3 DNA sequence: TGTGCCAGCAGCTTTGTGGACAGGGGGCGCCCTAATGGAAACACCATATATTTT.

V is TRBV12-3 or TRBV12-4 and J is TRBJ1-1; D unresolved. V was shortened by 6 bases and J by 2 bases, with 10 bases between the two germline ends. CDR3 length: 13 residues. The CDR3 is CASSISGNTEAFF. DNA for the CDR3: TGTGCCAGCAGCATTTCAGGAAACACTGAAGCTTTCTTT.

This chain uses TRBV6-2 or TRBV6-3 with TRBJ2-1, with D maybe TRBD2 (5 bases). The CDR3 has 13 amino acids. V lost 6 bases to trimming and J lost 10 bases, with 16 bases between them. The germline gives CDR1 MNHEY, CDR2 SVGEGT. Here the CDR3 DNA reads TGTGCCAGCAGCCCCGGACTGATCGACGAGCAGTTCTTC. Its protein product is CASSPGLIDEQFF.

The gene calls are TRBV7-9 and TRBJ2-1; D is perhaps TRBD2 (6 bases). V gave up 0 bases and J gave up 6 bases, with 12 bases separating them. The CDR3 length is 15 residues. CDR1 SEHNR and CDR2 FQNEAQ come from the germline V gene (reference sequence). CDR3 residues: CASSLASGGLNEQFF. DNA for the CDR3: TGTGCCAGCAGCTTAGCGTCCGGGGGTCTCAATGAGCAGTTCTTC.

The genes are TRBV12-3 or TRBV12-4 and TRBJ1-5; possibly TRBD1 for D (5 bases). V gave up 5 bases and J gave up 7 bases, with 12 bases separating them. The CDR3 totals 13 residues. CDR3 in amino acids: CASSDDSGQPQHF. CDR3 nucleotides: TGTGCCAGCAGTGACGACAGTGGGCAGCCCCAGCATTTT.

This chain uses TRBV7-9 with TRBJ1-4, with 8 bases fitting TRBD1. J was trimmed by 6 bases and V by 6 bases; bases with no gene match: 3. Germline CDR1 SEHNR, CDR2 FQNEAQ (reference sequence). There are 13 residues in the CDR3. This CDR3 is CASRTGDHEKLFF. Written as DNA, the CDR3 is TGTGCCAGCAGGACAGGGGATCATGAAAAACTGTTTTTT.

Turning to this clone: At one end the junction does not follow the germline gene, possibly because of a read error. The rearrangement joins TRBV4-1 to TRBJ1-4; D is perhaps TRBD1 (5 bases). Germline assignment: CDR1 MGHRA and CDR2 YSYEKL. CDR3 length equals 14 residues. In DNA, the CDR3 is TGCGCCAGCAGCGAAGAGGGACTCACTGAAAAACTGTTTTTT. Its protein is CASSEEGLTEKLFF.

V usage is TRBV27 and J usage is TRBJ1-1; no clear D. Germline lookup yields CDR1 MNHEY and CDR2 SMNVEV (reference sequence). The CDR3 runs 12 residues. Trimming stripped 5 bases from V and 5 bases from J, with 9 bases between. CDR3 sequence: CASSAYGTEAFF. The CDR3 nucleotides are TGTGCCAGCAGTGCTTACGGGACTGAAGCTTTCTTT.

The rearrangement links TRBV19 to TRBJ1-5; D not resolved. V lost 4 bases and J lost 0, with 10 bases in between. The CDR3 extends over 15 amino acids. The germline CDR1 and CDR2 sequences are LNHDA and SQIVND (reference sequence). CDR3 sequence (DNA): TGTGCCAGTAGTACCGGACGGTATAGCAATCAGCCCCAGCATTTT. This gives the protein CASSTGRYSNQPQHF.

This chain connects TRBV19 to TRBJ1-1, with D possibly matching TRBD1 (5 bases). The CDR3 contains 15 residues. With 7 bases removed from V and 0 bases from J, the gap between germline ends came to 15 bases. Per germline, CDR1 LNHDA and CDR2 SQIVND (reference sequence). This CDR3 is CASKTGPTLNTEAFF. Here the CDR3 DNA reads TGTGCCAGTAAGACGGGACCAACTTTGAACACTGAAGCTTTCTTT.

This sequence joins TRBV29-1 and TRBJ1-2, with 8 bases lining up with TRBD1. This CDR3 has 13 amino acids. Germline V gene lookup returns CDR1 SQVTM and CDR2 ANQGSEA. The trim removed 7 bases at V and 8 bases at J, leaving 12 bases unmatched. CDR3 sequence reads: CSAGYDRGRGYTF. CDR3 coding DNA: TGCAGCGCCGGGTACGACAGGGGCAGAGGCTACACCTTC.

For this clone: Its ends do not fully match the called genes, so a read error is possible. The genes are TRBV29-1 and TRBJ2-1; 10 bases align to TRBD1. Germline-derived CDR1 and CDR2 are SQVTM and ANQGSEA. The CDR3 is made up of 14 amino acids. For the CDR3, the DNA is TGCAGCGTGGAAGACAGGGGGCCGTACAATGAGCAGTTCTTC. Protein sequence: CSVEDRGPYNEQFF.

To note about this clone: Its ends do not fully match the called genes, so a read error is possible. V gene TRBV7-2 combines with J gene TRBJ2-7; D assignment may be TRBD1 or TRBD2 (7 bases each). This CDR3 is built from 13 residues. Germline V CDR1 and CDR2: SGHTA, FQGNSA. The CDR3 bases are TGTGCCAGCAGCTTAGCTTCAGGGGGGAGGGAGAGTTTC. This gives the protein CASSLASGGRESF.

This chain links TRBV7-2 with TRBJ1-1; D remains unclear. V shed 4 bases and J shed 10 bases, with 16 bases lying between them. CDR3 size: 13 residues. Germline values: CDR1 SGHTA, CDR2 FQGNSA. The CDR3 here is CASSSSWSLGAFF. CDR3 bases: TGTGCCAGCAGCTCCTCCTGGTCCTTGGGAGCTTTCTTT.

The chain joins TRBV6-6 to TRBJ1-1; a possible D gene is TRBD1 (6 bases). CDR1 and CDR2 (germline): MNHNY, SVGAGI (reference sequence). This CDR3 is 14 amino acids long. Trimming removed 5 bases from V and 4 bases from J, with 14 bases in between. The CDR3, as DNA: TGTGCCAGCAGTCACAGGGTCGACGGCACTGAAGCTTTCTTT. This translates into CASSHRVDGTEAFF.